The clone carrying this T cell receptor (beta chain) was picked up one time. A read error may be the cause here, since a much bigger clone is one base away. The sample originates from a study of blood T cells in healthy people across ages. It was with a sample-barcoded 5' primer and a J-beta primer mix that a second PCR of about 6 to 12 cycles was run. A single record per CDR3 protein comes from TCRdb applying MiXCR to the 5' RACE reads. Here the sample spans around 1,500,000 distinct CDR3 sequences, 28% being singletons. The origin of this receptor is a woman in her 30s in good health. The source material was blood.

In DNA form, the CDR3 reads TGTGCCACCAGGGATCCGACCGACAATGAGCAGTTCTTC. The encoded protein is CATRDPTDNEQFF. The chain links TRBV24-1 to TRBJ2-1, with D unresolved. V gave up 7 bases and J gave up 5 bases, with 11 bases separating them. Germline V gene lookup returns CDR1 KGHDR and CDR2 SFDVKD. The CDR3 runs 13 residues.